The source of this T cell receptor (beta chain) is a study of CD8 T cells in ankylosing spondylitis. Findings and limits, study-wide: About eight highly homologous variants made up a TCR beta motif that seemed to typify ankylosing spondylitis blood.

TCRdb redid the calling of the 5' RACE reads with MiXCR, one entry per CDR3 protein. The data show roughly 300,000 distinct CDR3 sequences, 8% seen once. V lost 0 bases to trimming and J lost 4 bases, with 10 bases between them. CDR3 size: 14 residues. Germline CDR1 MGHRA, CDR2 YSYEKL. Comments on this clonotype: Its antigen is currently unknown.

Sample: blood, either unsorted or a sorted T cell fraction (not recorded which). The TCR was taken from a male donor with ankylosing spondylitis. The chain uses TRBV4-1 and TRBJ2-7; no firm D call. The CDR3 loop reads CASSQEYAGYEQYF. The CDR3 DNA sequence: TGCGCCAGCAGCCAAGAATACGCCGGATACGAGCAGTACTTC.